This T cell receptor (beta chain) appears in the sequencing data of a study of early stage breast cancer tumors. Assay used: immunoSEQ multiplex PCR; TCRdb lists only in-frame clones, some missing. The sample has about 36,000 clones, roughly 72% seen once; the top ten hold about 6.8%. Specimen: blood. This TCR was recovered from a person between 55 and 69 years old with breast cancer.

The CDR3 sequence is CASRRGGLTDTQYF. The CDR3 DNA follows: TGTGCCAGCAGGCGGGGAGGGCTCACAGATACGCAGTATTTT. V gene TRBV14 combines with J gene TRBJ2-3; TRBD2 aligns across 7 bases. V shed 6 bases, J shed 2 bases, and the junction held 5 bases outside the gene matches. Per germline, CDR1 SGHDN and CDR2 FVKESK. CDR3 size: 14 residues. The full variable domain, with the rest looked up from reference TRBV14 and TRBJ2-3, is EAGVTQFPSHSVIEKGQTVTLRCDPISGHDNLYWYRRVMGKEIKFLLHFVKESKQDESGMPNNRFLAERTGGTYSTLKVQPAELEDSGVYFCASRRGGLTDTQYFGPGTRLTVL.